Each of the 11 T cell receptor beta chains below was sequenced from the same sample in a study of vaccination and CD4 T cells after COVID-19. Researchers used the Oncomine TCR Beta short-read assay to sequence DNA from cultured CD4+ T cells. TCRdb analysed the PCR reads with MiXCR anew, one entry per CDR3 protein. The sample holds roughly 13,000 distinct CDR3 sequences, about 56% seen once. These receptors' targets are unknown. Treatment defined: approximately nine-day PBMC culture with coronavirus spike peptide pools or control peptides (ViraFEST assay). Sequenced input: CD4+ T cells from blood, cultured in vitro. These receptors were collected from a human donor who had recovered from COVID-19.

This chain joins TRBV12-3 or TRBV12-4 and TRBJ1-3; D is ambiguous. This CDR3 is built from 15 residues. V was cut by 7 bases and J by 4 bases, with 17 bases left in between. CDR3 DNA sequence: TGTGCCAGCACCCGGTACGGGGATTTCGGAAACACCATATATTTT. It is translated as CASTRYGDFGNTIYF.

V is TRBV27 and J is TRBJ2-7; 10 bases are shared with TRBD1. Germline V gene lookup returns CDR1 MNHEY and CDR2 SMNVEV (reference sequence). This CDR3 has 16 residues. V dropped 4 bases and J dropped 2; count of bases not matched to a gene: 8. The DNA for the CDR3 is TGTGCCAGCAGTTCGATCGGGACAGGGGTGGCCTACGAGCAGTACTTC. This codes for CASSSIGTGVAYEQYF.

Only a few counts were recorded for this clonotype. The V call is TRBV7-9, the J call TRBJ2-5, with 8 bases identical to TRBD2. The CDR3 covers 15 residues. Germline V gives CDR1 SEHNR, CDR2 FQNEAQ (reference sequence). J was trimmed by 5 bases and V by 6 bases; bases with no gene match: 11. The CDR3 is CASSTTGGRAETQYF. CDR3 nucleotides: TGTGCCAGCAGTACTACGGGGGGGCGGGCGGAGACCCAGTACTTC.

This chain connects TRBV27 to TRBJ1-4, with D perhaps TRBD1 (6 bases). CDR3 length: 15 amino acids. Germline V gene lookup returns CDR1 MNHEY and CDR2 SMNVEV (reference sequence). Deletions cut 6 bases from V and 2 bases from J, with 13 bases between. As DNA, the CDR3 is TGTGCCAGCAGCCCCTTCGGACAGACTAATGAAAAACTGTTTTTT. Its translation is CASSPFGQTNEKLFF.

The chain joins TRBV6-5 to TRBJ2-1, with D maybe TRBD1 (6 bases). Trimming shortened V by 4 bases and J by 4 bases, and 20 bases separated the two germline ends. Germline assignment: CDR1 MNHEY and CDR2 SVGAGI. The CDR3 covers 17 residues. CDR3 bases: TGTGCCAGCAGTTTCGAAGCCCCGGGACACTTTTACAATGAGCAGTTCTTC. This sequence encodes CASSFEAPGHFYNEQFF.

There are a few counts of this clonotype. The CDR3 region has the DNA TGTGCCACCAGTGATACGCAACAGGGAGGCTACACCTTC. This codes for CATSDTQQGGYTF. The chain is built from TRBV24-1 and TRBJ1-2, with D tentatively TRBD1 (6 bases). The V gene lost 3 bases and the J gene lost 8 bases, with 12 bases spanning the gap. The CDR3 is 13 amino acids. The germline CDR1 and CDR2 sequences are KGHDR and SFDVKD.

This sequence joins TRBV6-1 and TRBJ1-6; D might be TRBD1 (5 bases). Germline V gene lookup returns CDR1 MNHNS and CDR2 SASEGT. There are 13 residues in the CDR3. V was clipped by 7 bases and J by 7 bases, with 11 bases between them. The CDR3 is CASTDSVNSPLHF. CDR3 DNA sequence: TGTGCCAGCACCGACAGTGTGAATTCACCCCTCCACTTT.

This clonotype was detected only a few times. The J gene is TRBJ1-6, the V gene TRBV2, with D perhaps TRBD1 (6 bases). Deletions cut 10 bases from V and 6 bases from J, with 16 bases between. The germline CDR1 and CDR2 sequences are SNHLY and FYNNEI. The CDR3 loop spans 14 amino acids. CDR3 sequence (DNA): TGTGCCATCTTTTTCCCGGACAGTAATTCACCCCTCCACTTT. Protein product: CAIFFPDSNSPLHF.

For this clonotype: The junction departs from the called germline gene at one end, perhaps through a read error. The rearrangement joins TRBV7-6 to TRBJ1-1, with 7 bases matching TRBD1. Germline V gene data show CDR1 as SGHVS and CDR2 as FNYEAQ. The CDR3 is 14 residues long. The CDR3 DNA reads as TGTGCTAGCAGACCGGGACAGCCGAACACTGAAGCTTTCTTT. Amino acid sequence: CASRPGQPNTEAFF.

This chain joins TRBV7-3 and TRBJ2-2; D gene ambiguous. With 5 bases removed from V and 0 bases from J, the gap between germline ends came to 10 bases. This CDR3 is 15 amino acids long. The germline gives CDR1 SGHTA, CDR2 FQGTGA. The CDR3 protein is CASSPIAANTGELFF. CDR3 bases: TGTGCCAGCAGCCCCATCGCGGCGAACACCGGGGAGCTGTTTTTT. Complete variable domain (other parts from reference TRBV7-3 and TRBJ2-2): GAGVSQTPSNKVTEKGKYVELRCDPISGHTALYWYRQSLGQGPEFLIYFQGTGAADDSGLPNDRFFAVRPEGSVSTLKIQRTERGDSAVYLCASSPIAANTGELFFGEGSRLTVL.

The rearrangement uses TRBV19 and TRBJ1-5; 10 positions agree with TRBD1. The CDR3 is 15 amino acids. CDR1 is LNHDA, CDR2 SQIVND, per germline (reference sequence). V was clipped by 4 bases and J by 4 bases; unmatched bases: 4. CDR3 amino acids: CASSTTGGSNQPQHF. CDR3 in DNA: TGTGCCAGTAGTACGACAGGGGGCTCGAATCAGCCCCAGCATTTT.